The 12 T cell receptor beta chains in this list originate from one sample, sequenced in a study of blood T cell repertoires in COVID-19 (TCRdb year 2020). The library was obtained by the immunoSEQ multiplex PCR assay. TCRdb mirrors the immuneACCESS table, restricted to in-frame sequences. Some clones are absent from its copies; in checked studies, under half trace to an unresolved V gene, and the reason for the others is unknown. A total of approximately 350,000 clones appear in this sample, 87% of them only once. Jointly, the top ten make up about 6% of the sample. What was sequenced was peripheral blood. The receptors derive from a woman aged 45 to 65 with COVID-19, enrolled during active disease.

Comments on this clone: The junction does not match germline at one end; this may be a read error. The chain uses TRBV15 and TRBJ2-7; perhaps TRBD1 as D (6 bases). The CDR3 has 12 amino acids. Germline V gene data show CDR1 as LNHNV and CDR2 as YYDKDF (reference sequence). CDR3 amino acids: CATSRDEGEPDF. In DNA form, the CDR3 reads TGTGCCACCAGCAGAGATGAGGGGGAACCCGACTTC.

This clone was seen more than once but under ten times. Other DNA variants within this sample encode the same CDR3. The rearrangement links TRBV9 to TRBJ1-5; 7 nucleotides line up with TRBD1. J was trimmed by 2 bases and V by 3 bases; bases with no gene match: 2. CDR3 length equals 14 residues. Germline-derived CDR1 and CDR2 are SGDLS and YYNGEE. CDR3 protein: CASSAGTGNQPQHF. DNA of the CDR3: TGTGCCAGCAGCGCCGGGACAGGCAATCAGCCCCAGCATTTT.

The gene calls are TRBV19 and TRBJ2-5, with 11 nucleotides matching TRBD1. V lost 4 bases to trimming and J lost 0 bases; unmatched junction nucleotides: 4. CDR1 and CDR2 from the germline V gene are LNHDA and SQIVND (reference sequence). The CDR3 spans 16 residues. The DNA of the CDR3 is TGTGCCAGTAGTAACCGGGACAGGGGGTACCAAGAGACCCAGTACTTC. It is translated as CASSNRDRGYQETQYF.

The chain joins TRBV7-9 to TRBJ1-2; D perhaps matches TRBD1 (6 bases). The length of the CDR3 is 17 residues. V shed 1 base and J shed 5 bases, with 20 bases lying between them. From germline, CDR1 is SEHNR and CDR2 FQNEAQ (reference sequence). The CDR3 bases are TGTGCCAGCAGCTTAGTAAGGAGTGCATCAGGGGTTTATGGCTACACCTTC. Encoded protein: CASSLVRSASGVYGYTF.

The table lists this clone with a count of one. J is TRBJ1-1 and V is TRBV6-5; possible D gene TRBD1, 5 bases. Trimming pared 5 bases from V and 6 bases from J, leaving 16 bases between. CDR1 is MNHEY, CDR2 SVGAGI, per germline. The CDR3 has 14 residues. CDR3 protein: CASSRGIADPEAFF. In DNA, the CDR3 is TGTGCCAGCAGTCGGGGGATCGCGGACCCTGAAGCTTTCTTT.

The chain couples TRBV10-3 to TRBJ2-7; 10 bases match TRBD2. The CDR3 loop spans 15 amino acids. Germline values: CDR1 ENHRY, CDR2 SYGVKD. Trimming removed 7 bases from V and 7 bases from J; junction bases left unmatched: 13. DNA of the CDR3: TGTGCCATCAAAACTTCTACTAGCGGGACGAAAGAGCAGTACTTC. Translating it yields CAIKTSTSGTKEQYF.

In its sample, this clone was seen a few times. CDR3: CASSQDGIAGNTGELFF. The CDR3 DNA reads as TGTGCCAGCAGCCAAGATGGGATAGCGGGTAACACCGGGGAGCTGTTTTTT. The chain recombines TRBV4-2 with TRBJ2-2, with TRBD2 matching 7 bases. The CDR3 contains 17 residues. The V segment lost 0 bases and the J segment 2 bases; nucleotides outside the gene matches: 6. Germline CDR1 reads LGHNA; CDR2 reads YNFKEQ.

The chain has TRBV5-6 and TRBJ2-5; TRBD2 aligns across 9 bases. Germline V gene data show CDR1 as SGHDT and CDR2 as YYEEEE. CDR3 size: 15 residues. J gave up 4 bases and V 4 bases, and 8 bases lay outside the gene matches. This CDR3 is CASSPRGGLLETQYF. The CDR3 nucleotides read TGTGCCAGCAGCCCGCGGGGGGGTCTCCTAGAGACCCAGTACTTC.

The chain links TRBV7-6 to TRBJ2-6, with unresolved D. This CDR3 is built from 17 residues. Germline CDR1 and CDR2: SGHVS and FNYEAQ. V was trimmed by 1 base and J by 0 bases, leaving 10 bases between them. CDR3 in amino acids: CASSLGVGSSGANVLTF. DNA of the CDR3: TGTGCCAGCAGCTTAGGTGTCGGTAGCTCTGGGGCCAACGTCCTGACTTTC.

The chain has TRBV11-2 and TRBJ2-5; 8 bases align to TRBD1. The germline V gene has CDR1 SGHAT and CDR2 FQNNGV. The trim removed 5 bases at V and 4 bases at J, leaving 12 bases unmatched. The CDR3 contains 16 residues. CDR3 in DNA: TGTGCCAGCAGCCCGATTTCAGGGGGCGGTGCAGAGACCCAGTACTTC. Amino acid sequence: CASSPISGGGAETQYF.

This clone has just one count. The chain joins TRBV5-4 to TRBJ2-7; weak D call: TRBD2 (6 bases). In germline, CDR1 is SGHNT, CDR2 YYREEE (reference sequence). The CDR3 has 15 residues. V was trimmed by 4 bases and J by 1 base, leaving 15 bases between them. The CDR3 region has the DNA TGTGCCAGCAGCCAGACGGCGGGACGTTCCTACGAGCAGTACTTC. Translating gives CASSQTAGRSYEQYF.

This clone appeared a single time. The V and J genes are TRBV5-5 and TRBJ1-3; D perhaps matches TRBD1 (5 bases). This CDR3 region has 14 residues. CDR1 and CDR2 (germline): SGHKS, YYEKEE (reference sequence). V was clipped by 4 bases and J by 3 bases, with 11 bases between them. CDR3 residues: CASSPAGGGNTIYF. The CDR3 DNA follows: TGTGCCAGCAGCCCTGCCGGGGGTGGAAACACCATATATTTT. Supplemented by reference TRBV5-5 and TRBJ1-3, the full variable domain reads DAGVTQSPTHLIKTRGQQVTLRCSPISGHKSVSWYQQVLGQGPQFIFQYYEKEERGRGNFPDRFSARQFPNYSSELNVNALLLGDSALYLCASSPAGGGNTIYFGEGSWLTVV.